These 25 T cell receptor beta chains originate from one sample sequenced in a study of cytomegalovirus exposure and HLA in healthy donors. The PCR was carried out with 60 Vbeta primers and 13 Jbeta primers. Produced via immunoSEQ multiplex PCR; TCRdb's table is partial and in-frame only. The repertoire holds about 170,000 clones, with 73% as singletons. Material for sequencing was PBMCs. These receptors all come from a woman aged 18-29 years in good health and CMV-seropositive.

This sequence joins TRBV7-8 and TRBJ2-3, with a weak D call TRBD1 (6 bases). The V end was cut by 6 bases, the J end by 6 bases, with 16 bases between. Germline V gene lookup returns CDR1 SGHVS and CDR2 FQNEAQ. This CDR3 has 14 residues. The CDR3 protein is CASRDSTGWDTQYF. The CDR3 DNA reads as TGTGCCAGCAGGGACTCGACAGGCTGGGATACGCAGTATTTT.

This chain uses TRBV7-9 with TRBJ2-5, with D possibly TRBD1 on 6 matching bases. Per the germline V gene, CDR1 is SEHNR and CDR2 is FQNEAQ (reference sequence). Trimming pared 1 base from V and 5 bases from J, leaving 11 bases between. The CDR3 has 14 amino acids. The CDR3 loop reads CASSLDRAGETQYF. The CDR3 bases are TGTGCCAGCAGCTTAGACAGGGCTGGCGAGACCCAGTACTTC.

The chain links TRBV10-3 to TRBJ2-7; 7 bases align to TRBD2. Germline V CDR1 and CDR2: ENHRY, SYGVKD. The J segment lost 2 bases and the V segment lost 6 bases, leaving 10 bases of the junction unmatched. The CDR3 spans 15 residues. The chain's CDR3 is CAISPQGRVTYEQYF. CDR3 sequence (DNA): TGTGCCATCAGCCCACAAGGGAGGGTTACCTACGAGCAGTACTTC.

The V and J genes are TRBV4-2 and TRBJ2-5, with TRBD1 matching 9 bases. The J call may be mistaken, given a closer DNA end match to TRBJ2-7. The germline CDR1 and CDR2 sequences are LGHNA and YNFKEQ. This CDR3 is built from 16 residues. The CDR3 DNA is TGTGCCAGCAGCTCTCGGACAGGGGACAGCTCCTACGAGCAGTACTTC. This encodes CASSSRTGDSSYEQYF.

The CDR3: CASSQRGGQYNEQFF. The CDR3 DNA follows: TGTGCCAGCAGCCAACGGGGGGGTCAGTACAATGAGCAGTTCTTC. This chain uses TRBV7-6 with TRBJ2-1, with 8 bases identical to TRBD2. The germline CDR1 and CDR2 sequences are SGHVS and FNYEAQ. The V segment lost 5 bases and the J segment 4 bases; nucleotides outside the gene matches: 7. The length of the CDR3 is 15 residues.

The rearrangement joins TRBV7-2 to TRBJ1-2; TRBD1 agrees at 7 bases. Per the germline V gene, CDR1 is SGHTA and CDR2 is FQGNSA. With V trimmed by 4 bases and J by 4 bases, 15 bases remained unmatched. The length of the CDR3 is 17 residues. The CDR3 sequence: CASSYRGYPGDSYGYTF. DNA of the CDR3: TGTGCCAGCAGCTACAGGGGCTACCCCGGGGACTCCTATGGCTACACCTTC.

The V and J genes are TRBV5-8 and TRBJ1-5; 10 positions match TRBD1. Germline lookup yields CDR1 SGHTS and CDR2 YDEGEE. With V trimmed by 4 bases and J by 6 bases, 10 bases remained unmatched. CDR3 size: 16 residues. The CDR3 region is CASSGQGVSWSQPQHF. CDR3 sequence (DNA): TGTGCCAGCAGCGGACAGGGGGTGTCCTGGAGTCAGCCCCAGCATTTT.

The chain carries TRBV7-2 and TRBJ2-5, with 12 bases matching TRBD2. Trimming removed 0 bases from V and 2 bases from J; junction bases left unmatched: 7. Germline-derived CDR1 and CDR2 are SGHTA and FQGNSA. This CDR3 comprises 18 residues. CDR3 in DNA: TGTGCCAGCAGCTTAGCGGCCCGACTAGCGGGGGTTCAAGAGACCCAGTACTTC. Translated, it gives CASSLAARLAGVQETQYF.

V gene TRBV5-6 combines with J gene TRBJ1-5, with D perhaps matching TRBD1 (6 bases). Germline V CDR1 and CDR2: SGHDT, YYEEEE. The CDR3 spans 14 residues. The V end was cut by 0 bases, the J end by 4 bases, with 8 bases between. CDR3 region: CASSLAGTNQPQHF. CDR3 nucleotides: TGTGCCAGCAGCTTGGCCGGGACAAATCAGCCCCAGCATTTT.

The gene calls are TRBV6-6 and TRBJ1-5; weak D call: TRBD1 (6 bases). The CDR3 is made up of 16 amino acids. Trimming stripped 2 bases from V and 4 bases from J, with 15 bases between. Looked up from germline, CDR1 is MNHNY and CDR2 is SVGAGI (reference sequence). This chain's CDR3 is CASSYRHEQGNQPQHF. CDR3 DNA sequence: TGTGCCAGCAGTTACCGCCACGAACAGGGAAATCAGCCCCAGCATTTT.

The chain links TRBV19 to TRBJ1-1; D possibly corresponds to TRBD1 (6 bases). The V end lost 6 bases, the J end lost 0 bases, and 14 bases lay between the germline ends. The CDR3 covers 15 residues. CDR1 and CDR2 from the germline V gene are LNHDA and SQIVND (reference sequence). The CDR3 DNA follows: TGTGCCAGTAGACCCGACAGGAAAATGAACACTGAAGCTTTCTTT. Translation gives CASRPDRKMNTEAFF.

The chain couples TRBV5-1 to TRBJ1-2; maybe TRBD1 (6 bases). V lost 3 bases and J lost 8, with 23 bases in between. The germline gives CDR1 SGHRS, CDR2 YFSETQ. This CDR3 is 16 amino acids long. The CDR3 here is CASSSSSSGGALGYTF. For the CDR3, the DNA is TGCGCCAGCAGCTCCTCTTCATCGGGGGGGGCGCTCGGCTACACCTTC.

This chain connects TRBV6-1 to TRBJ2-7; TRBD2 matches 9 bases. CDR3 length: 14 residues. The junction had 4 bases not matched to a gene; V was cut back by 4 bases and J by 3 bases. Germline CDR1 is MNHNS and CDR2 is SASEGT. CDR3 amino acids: CASSVASGVYEQYF. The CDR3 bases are TGTGCCAGCAGTGTGGCTAGCGGGGTCTACGAGCAGTACTTC.

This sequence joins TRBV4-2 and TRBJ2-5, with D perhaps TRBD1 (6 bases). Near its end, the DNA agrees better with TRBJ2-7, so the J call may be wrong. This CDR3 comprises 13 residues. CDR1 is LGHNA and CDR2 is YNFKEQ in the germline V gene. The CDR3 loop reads CASSQGQGREQYF. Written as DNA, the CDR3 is TGTGCCAGCAGCCAGGGCCAGGGGCGCGAGCAGTACTTC.

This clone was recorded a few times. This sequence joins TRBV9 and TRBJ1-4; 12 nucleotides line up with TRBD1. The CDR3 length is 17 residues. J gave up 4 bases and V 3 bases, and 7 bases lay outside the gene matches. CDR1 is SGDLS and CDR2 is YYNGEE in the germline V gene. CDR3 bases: TGTGCCAGCAGCGCGGGACAGGGGGCTTGGAGTAATGAAAAACTGTTTTTT. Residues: CASSAGQGAWSNEKLFF.

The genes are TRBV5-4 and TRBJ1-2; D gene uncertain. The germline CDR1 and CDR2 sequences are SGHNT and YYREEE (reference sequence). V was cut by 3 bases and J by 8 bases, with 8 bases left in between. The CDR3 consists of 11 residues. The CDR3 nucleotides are TGTGCCAGCAGCTGGGTCGGGGGCTACACCTTC. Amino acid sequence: CASSWVGGYTF.

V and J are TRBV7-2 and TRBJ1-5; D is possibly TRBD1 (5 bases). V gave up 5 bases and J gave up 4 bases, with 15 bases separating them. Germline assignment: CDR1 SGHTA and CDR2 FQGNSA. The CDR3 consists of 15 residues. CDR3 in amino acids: CASSIGLGGNQPQHF. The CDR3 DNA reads TGTGCCAGCAGCATCGGACTTGGGGGGAATCAGCCCCAGCATTTT.

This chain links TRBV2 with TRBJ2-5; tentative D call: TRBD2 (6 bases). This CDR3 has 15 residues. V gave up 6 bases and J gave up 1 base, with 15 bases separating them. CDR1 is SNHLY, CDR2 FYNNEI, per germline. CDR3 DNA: TGTGCCAGCAGGGCCCTTGAGGAGGGCCAAGAGACCCAGTACTTC. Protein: CASRALEEGQETQYF.

This CDR3 reads CASSLGQGNTEAFF. DNA of the CDR3: TGTGCCAGCAGCCTCGGACAGGGGAACACTGAAGCTTTCTTT. The V call is TRBV6-5, the J call TRBJ1-1, with 8 bases aligning to TRBD1. After removal of 6 bases from V and 1 base from J, the junction contained 4 bases not matched to a gene. The V gene's germline CDR1 is MNHEY and CDR2 SVGAGI. This CDR3 has 14 amino acids.

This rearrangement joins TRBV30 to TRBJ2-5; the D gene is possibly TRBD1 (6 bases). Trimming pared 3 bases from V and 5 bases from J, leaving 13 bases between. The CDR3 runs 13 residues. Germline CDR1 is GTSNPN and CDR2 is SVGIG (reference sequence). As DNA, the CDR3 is TGTGCCTGGAGCCCCCAGGGGCGGGAGACCCAGTACTTC. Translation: CAWSPQGRETQYF.

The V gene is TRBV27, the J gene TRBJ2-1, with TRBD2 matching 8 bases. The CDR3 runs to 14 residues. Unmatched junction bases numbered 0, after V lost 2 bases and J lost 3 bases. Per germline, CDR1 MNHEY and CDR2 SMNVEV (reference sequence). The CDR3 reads CASSLTSGYNEQFF. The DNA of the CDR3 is TGTGCCAGCAGTTTAACTAGCGGCTACAATGAGCAGTTCTTC.

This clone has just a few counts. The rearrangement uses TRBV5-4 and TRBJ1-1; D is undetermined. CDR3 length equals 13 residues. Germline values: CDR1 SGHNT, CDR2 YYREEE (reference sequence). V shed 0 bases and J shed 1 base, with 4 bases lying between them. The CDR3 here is CASSLAGNTEAFF. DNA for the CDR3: TGTGCCAGCAGCTTGGCAGGGAACACTGAAGCTTTCTTT.

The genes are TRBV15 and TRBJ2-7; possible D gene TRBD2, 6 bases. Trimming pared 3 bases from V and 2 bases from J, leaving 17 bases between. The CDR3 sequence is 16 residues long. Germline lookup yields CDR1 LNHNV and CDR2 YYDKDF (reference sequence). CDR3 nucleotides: TGTGCCACCAGCAGCCCCGGAGGGGCCATCCCCTACGAGCAGTACTTC. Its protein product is CATSSPGGAIPYEQYF.

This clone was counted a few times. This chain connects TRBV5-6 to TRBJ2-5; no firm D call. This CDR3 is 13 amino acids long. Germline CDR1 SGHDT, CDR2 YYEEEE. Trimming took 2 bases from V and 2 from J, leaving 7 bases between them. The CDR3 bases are TGTGCCAGCAGCTTCTCCAGACAAGAGACCCAGTACTTC. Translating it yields CASSFSRQETQYF.

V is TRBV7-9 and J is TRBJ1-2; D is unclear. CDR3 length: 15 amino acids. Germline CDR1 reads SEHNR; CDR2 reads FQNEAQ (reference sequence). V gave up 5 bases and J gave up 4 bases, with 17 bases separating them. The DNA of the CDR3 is TGTGCCAGCAGCCCCTCCCGCCTTGTCGGCTATGGCTACACCTTC. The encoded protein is CASSPSRLVGYGYTF.